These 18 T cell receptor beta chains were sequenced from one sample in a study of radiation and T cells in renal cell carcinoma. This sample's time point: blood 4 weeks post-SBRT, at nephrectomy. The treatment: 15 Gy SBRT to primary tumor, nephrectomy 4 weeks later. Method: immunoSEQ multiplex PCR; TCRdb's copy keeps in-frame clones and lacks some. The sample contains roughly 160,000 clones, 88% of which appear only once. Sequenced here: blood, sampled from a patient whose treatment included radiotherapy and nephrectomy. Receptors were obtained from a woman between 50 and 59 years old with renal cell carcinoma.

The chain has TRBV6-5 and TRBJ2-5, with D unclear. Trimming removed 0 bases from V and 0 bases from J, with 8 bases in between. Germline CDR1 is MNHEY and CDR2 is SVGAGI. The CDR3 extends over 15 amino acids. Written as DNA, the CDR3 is TGTGCCAGCAGTTACTCGATAGGCTACCAAGAGACCCAGTACTTC. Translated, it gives CASSYSIGYQETQYF.

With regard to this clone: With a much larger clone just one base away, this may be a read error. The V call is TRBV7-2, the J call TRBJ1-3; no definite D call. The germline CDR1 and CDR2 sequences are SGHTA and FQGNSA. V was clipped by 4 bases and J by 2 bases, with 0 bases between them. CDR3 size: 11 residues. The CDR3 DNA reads TGTGCCAGCAGCTCTGGAAACACCATATATTTT. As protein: CASSSGNTIYF. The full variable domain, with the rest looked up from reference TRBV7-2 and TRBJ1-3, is GAGVSQSPSNKVTEKGKDVELRCDPISGHTALYWYRQSLGQGLEFLIYFQGNSAPDKSGLPSDRFSAERTGGSVSTLTIQRTQQEDSAVYLCASSSGNTIYFGEGSWLTVV.

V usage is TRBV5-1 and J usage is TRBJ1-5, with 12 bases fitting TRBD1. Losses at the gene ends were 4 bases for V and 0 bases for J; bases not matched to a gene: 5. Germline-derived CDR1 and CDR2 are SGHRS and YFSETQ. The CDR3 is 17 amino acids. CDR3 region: CASSPGQGANSNQPQHF. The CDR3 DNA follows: TGCGCCAGCAGCCCGGGACAGGGGGCCAATAGCAATCAGCCCCAGCATTTT.

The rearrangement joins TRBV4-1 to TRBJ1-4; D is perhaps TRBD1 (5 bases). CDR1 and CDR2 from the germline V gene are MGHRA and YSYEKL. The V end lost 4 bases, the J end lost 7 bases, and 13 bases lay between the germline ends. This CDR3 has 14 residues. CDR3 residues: CASSPSLGGEKLFF. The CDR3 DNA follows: TGCGCCAGCAGCCCTTCGCTCGGGGGTGAAAAACTGTTTTTT.

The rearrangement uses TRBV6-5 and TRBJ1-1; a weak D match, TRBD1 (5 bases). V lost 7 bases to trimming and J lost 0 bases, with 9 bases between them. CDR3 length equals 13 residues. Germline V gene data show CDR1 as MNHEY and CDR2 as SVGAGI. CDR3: CASKIQVNTEAFF. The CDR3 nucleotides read TGTGCCAGCAAAATACAGGTGAACACTGAAGCTTTCTTT.

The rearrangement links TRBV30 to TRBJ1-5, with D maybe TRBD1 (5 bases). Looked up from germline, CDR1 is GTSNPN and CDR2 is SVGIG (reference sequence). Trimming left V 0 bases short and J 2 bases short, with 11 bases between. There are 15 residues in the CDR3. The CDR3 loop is CAWSVWGAGNQPQHF. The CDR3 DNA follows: TGTGCCTGGAGTGTTTGGGGCGCGGGCAATCAGCCCCAGCATTTT. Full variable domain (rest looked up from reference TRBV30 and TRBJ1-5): SQTIHQWPATLVQPVGSPLSLECTVEGTSNPNLYWYRQAAGRGLQLLFYSVGIGQISSEVPQNLSASRPQDRQFILSSKKLLLSDSGFYLCAWSVWGAGNQPQHFGDGTRLSIL.

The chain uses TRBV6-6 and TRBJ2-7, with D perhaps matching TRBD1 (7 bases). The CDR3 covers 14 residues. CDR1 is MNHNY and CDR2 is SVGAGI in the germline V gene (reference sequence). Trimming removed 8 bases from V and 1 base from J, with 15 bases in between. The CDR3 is CASLQGTFSYEQYF. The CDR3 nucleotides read TGTGCCAGCTTACAGGGGACTTTTTCCTACGAGCAGTACTTC.

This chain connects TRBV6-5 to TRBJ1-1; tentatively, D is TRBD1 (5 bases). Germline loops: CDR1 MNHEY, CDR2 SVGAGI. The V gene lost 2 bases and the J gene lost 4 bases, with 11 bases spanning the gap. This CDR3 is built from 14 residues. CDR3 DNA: TGTGCCAGCAGTTACCTTGACAGAGGCACTGAAGCTTTCTTT. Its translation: CASSYLDRGTEAFF.

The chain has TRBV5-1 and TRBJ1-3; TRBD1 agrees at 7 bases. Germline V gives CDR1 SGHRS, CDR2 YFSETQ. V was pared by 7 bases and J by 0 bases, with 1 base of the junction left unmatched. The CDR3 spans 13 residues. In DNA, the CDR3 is TGCGCCAGCTGGGACAGCTCTGGAAACACCATATATTTT. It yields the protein CASWDSSGNTIYF.

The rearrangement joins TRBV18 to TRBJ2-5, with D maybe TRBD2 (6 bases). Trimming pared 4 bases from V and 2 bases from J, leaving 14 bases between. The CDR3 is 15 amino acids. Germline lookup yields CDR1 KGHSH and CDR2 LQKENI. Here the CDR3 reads CASSLQGGDQETQYF. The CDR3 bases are TGTGCCAGCTCACTTCAGGGCGGGGATCAAGAGACCCAGTACTTC.

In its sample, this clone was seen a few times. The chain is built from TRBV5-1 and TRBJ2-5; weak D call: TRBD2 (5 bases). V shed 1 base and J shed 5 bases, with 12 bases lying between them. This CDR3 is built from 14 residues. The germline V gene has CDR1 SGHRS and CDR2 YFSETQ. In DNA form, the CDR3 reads TGCGCCAGCAGCTTGCTCGGTCGAGGGGAGACCCAGTACTTC. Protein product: CASSLLGRGETQYF.

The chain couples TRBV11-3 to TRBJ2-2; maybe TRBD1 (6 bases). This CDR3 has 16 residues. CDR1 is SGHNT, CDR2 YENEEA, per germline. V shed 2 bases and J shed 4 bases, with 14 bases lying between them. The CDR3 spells CASSLYGGFATGELFF. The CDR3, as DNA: TGTGCCAGCAGCTTATATGGGGGCTTCGCCACCGGGGAGCTGTTTTTT. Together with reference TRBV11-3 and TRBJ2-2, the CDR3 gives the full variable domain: EAGVVQSPRYKIIEKKQPVAFWCNPISGHNTLYWYLQNLGQGPELLIRYENEEAVDDSQLPKDRFSAERLKGVDSTLKIQPAELGDSAVYLCASSLYGGFATGELFFGEGSRLTVL.

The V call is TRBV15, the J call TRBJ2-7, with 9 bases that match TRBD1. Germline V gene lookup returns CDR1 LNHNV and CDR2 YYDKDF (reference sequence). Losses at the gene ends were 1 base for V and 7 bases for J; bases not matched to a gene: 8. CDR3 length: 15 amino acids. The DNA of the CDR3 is TGTGCCACCAGCAGAGCCCCTACAGGGGGCGAAGAGCAGTACTTC. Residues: CATSRAPTGGEEQYF.

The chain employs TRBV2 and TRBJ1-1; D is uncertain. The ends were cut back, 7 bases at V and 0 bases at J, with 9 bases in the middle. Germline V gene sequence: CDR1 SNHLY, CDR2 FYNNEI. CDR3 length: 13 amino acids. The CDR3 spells CASIKELNTEAFF. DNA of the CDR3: TGTGCCAGCATCAAAGAGTTGAACACTGAAGCTTTCTTT.

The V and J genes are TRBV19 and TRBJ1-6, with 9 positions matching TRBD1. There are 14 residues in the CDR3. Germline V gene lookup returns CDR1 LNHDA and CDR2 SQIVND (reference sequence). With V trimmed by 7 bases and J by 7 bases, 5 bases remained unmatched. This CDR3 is CASKLTGGNSPLHF. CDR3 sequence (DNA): TGTGCCAGTAAGCTAACAGGGGGCAATTCACCCCTCCACTTT.

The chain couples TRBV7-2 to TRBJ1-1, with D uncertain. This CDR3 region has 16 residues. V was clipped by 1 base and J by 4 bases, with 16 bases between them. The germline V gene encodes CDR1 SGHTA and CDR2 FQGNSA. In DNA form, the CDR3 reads TGTGCCAGCAGCTTAGGAAGTCTGGGATCGGGCACTGAAGCTTTCTTT. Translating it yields CASSLGSLGSGTEAFF.

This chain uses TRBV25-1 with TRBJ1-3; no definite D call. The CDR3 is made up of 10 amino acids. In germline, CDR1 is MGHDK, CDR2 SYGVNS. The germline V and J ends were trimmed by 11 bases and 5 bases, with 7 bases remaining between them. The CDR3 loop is CARRRNTIYF. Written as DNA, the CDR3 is TGTGCCCGGCGGAGAAACACCATATATTTT.

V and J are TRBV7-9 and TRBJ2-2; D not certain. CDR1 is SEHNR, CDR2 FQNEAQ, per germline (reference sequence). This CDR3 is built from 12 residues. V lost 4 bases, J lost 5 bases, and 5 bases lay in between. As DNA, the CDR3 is TGTGCCAGCAGCTCCTCTACCGGGGAGCTGTTTTTT. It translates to CASSSSTGELFF.